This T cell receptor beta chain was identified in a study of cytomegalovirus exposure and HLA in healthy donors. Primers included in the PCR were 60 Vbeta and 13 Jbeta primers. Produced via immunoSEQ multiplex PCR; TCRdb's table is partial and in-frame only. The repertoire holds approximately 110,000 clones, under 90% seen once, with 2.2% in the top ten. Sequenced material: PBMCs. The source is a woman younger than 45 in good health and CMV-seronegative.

The CDR3 loop is CASTPGLAGYEQYF. The CDR3 nucleotides read TGTGCCAGTACACCGGGACTAGCGGGCTACGAGCAGTACTTC. V and J are TRBV10-3 and TRBJ2-7; 12 bases match TRBD2. The CDR3 extends over 14 amino acids. Per germline, CDR1 ENHRY and CDR2 SYGVKD. Trimming at V came to 10 bases and at J to 3 bases, leaving 7 bases not matched to a gene.